This T cell receptor beta chain was retrieved from a study of T cell changes during pregnancy in multiple sclerosis. With 2 bases clipped from V and 2 bases from J, the junction kept 0 bases outside the gene matches. CDR1 SQVTM and CDR2 ANQGSEA come from the germline V gene. There are 13 residues in the CDR3. Profiling relied on immunoSEQ multiplex PCR, and the TCRdb table lists in-frame clones only, not all of them. Of around 40,000 clones in the sample, more than 90% are singletons; the top ten hold 0.35% to 0.5%. This clone has a handful of counts. V gene TRBV29-1 combines with J gene TRBJ1-3; 7 bases align to TRBD1. The input for sequencing was CD4+ T cells from peripheral blood mononuclear cells, taken in the second trimester of pregnancy. This sequence originates from a female donor with multiple sclerosis, enrolled in a pregnancy study. The CDR3 loop reads CSVEQGAGNTIYF. CDR3 nucleotides: TGCAGCGTTGAACAGGGGGCTGGAAACACCATATATTTT. Full variable domain (outside the CDR3, taken from reference TRBV29-1 and TRBJ1-3): SAVISQKPSRDICQRGTSLTIQCQVDSQVTMMFWYRQQPGQSLTLIATANQGSEATYESGFVIDKFPISRPNLTFSTLTVSNMSPEDSSIYLCSVEQGAGNTIYFGEGSWLTVV.